This TCR beta chain is drawn from a study of beta chain features in type 1 diabetes. Study details: All of the samples together had 107,917,701 sorted cells examined.

Germline CDR1 reads LNHDA; CDR2 reads SQIVND (reference sequence). Trimming pared 5 bases from V and 3 bases from J, leaving 9 bases between. The CDR3 totals 13 residues. Isolated RNA was reverse transcribed in full, so expressed TCRB transcripts were sequenced. Produced via immunoSEQ multiplex PCR; TCRdb's table is partial and in-frame only. This sample yields 600,000 to 700,000 clones, of which 9.5% to 15% are seen a single time; around 0.12% belongs to the top ten. Broader study findings: Compared to healthy donors, patients appeared to have naive, central memory and Treg TCRB repertoires that were more alike. A moderate, significant TCRB CDR3 shortening appeared in type 1 diabetes across four CD4+ subsets. VDJ junctions sequenced from type 1 diabetes patients showed fewer insertions and more deletions.

Sorting with CD45RO/CCR7/CD25/CD127/CD95/CD27 yielded naive, central memory, regulatory and stem-like memory CD4+ cells. This clone was counted a few times. Its matching antigen is unknown. This receptor was identified in a young man with type 1 diabetes. Sequencing was done on a sample of naive CD4+ T cells from blood. The chain is built from TRBV19 and TRBJ2-3, with D uncertain. The CDR3 protein is CASSFLLTDTQYF. The CDR3 coding sequence is TGTGCCAGTAGTTTCCTCCTAACAGATACGCAGTATTTT.